The rows below give T cell receptor beta chains drawn from one sample of a study of OX40 agonist ivuxolimab in advanced cancers. This table comes from immunoSEQ multiplex PCR, and its TCRdb copy is limited to in-frame clones, with some not included. Here the sample spans some 70,000 clones, approximately 91% being singletons. Sequencing was performed on CD4+ or CD8+ T cells sorted from blood, taken in a trial of the OX40 agonist ivuxolimab. The receptors shown here come from an adult with an advanced solid tumor such as melanoma, head and neck, liver or kidney cancer. Both conserved end residues are part of each CDR3. The D gene is left open where the match is weak. Some rows have no size entry. The others give once, few or many, or a class for an expanded clone.

clone size	D gene	V gene	J gene	CDR3 protein	CDR3 DNA
-	TRBD2	TRBV15	TRBJ2-1	CATSSPGLAGPLEFF	TGTGCCACCAGCAGCCCGGGACTAGCGGGTCCTCTCGAGTTCTTC
-	TRBD1	TRBV5-6	TRBJ2-7	CASSQGATLDSEQYF	TGTGCCAGCAGCCAGGGGGCCACTCTAGATTCGGAGCAGTACTTC
once	TRBD1	TRBV20-1	TRBJ2-5	CSADRGKDF	TGCAGTGCTGACAGGGGAAAAGACTTC
few	TRBD1	TRBV6-5	TRBJ2-1	CASRPGQGLGEQFF	TGTGCCAGCAGGCCGGGACAGGGATTGGGTGAGCAGTTCTTC
-	-	TRBV27	TRBJ2-1	CASSPAGAAREQFF	TGTGCCAGCAGTCCTGCAGGGGCGGCCAGAGAGCAGTTCTTC
-	-	TRBV18	TRBJ1-2	CASALLNPAQGYTF	TGTGCCAGCGCCCTCCTGAACCCAGCACAAGGCTACACCTTC
-	-	TRBV6-4	TRBJ2-3	CASSDGTNTDTQYF	TGTGCCAGCAGTGACGGGACGAACACAGATACGCAGTATTTT
-	TRBD1	TRBV2	TRBJ2-6	CASFPGQGVAWANVLTF	TGTGCCAGCTTCCCGGGACAGGGGGTAGCTTGGGCCAACGTCCTGACTTTC
-	-	TRBV4-1	TRBJ2-7	CASSQETGRSYEQYF	TGCGCCAGCAGCCAAGAAACAGGCCGGAGCTACGAGCAGTACTTC
-	-	TRBV2	TRBJ2-4	CASTRDPGSIQCF	TGTGCCAGCACCCGGGACCCGGGAAGCATTCAGTGCTTC
-	-	TRBV5-4	TRBJ2-2	CASSLTGTGELFF	TGTGCCAGCAGCTTGACAGGGACCGGGGAGCTGTTTTTT
-	TRBD2	TRBV7-6	TRBJ2-5	CASSLAPGLAGRGETQYF	TGTGCCAGCAGCTTAGCTCCGGGACTAGCGGGTCGGGGAGAGACCCAGTACTTC
-	TRBD1	TRBV29-1	TRBJ2-6	CSVIFGTGFTGANVLTF	TGCAGCGTTATATTCGGGACAGGGTTTACTGGGGCCAACGTCCTGACTTTC
-	-	TRBV7-8	TRBJ1-6	CASSRGLVSTGNSPLHF	TGTGCCAGCAGCCGGGGCCTTGTGTCGACAGGAAATTCACCCCTCCACTTT
-	TRBD2	TRBV11-2	TRBJ2-1	CASSPRVGGSYNEQFF	TGTGCCAGCAGCCCAAGGGTGGGGGGGTCCTACAATGAGCAGTTCTTC
few	-	TRBV19	TRBJ2-7	CASSRERGGYEQYF	TGTGCCAGTAGCCGGGAGAGGGGAGGCTACGAGCAGTACTTC
-	-	TRBV5-8	TRBJ2-1	CASSYNEQFF	TGTGCCAGCAGCTACAATGAGCAGTTCTTC
-	-	TRBV5-1	TRBJ1-4	CASSFSTGQKAFEKLFF	TGCGCCAGCAGCTTTTCGACAGGACAGAAAGCCTTTGAAAAACTGTTTTTT
-	-	TRBV7-2	TRBJ2-7	CASSLVYRGYEQYF	TGTGCCAGCAGCTTAGTCTACCGGGGCTACGAGCAGTACTTC
-	TRBD2	TRBV5-1	TRBJ2-3	CASSPLGLAGRLGTDTQYF	TGCGCCAGCAGCCCTCTCGGGCTAGCGGGTAGACTAGGTACAGATACGCAGTATTTT
-	-	TRBV19	TRBJ1-2	CASREENYGYTF	TGTGCCAGTAGAGAGGAAAACTATGGCTACACCTTC
-	-	TRBV2	TRBJ2-7	CASSDSYEQYF	TGTGCCAGCAGTGACAGCTACGAGCAGTACTTC
-	TRBD1	TRBV2	TRBJ1-5	CASSTLGTGGTEHF	TGTGCCAGCAGTACCCTAGGGACAGGGGGCACGGAGCATTTT
-	-	TRBV7-6	TRBJ1-2	CASSLGGGGYTF	TGTGCCAGCAGCTTAGGTGGCGGCGGCTACACCTTC
-	TRBD1	TRBV15	TRBJ2-7	CATSRGIGQASYEQYF	TGTGCCACCAGCAGAGGTATCGGACAGGCTTCCTACGAGCAGTACTTC
-	-	TRBV7-2	TRBJ1-3	CASTLESSGNTIYF	TGTGCCAGCACCCTTGAAAGCTCTGGAAACACCATATATTTT
-	TRBD2	TRBV5-1	TRBJ2-1	CASSLQGLAGHNEQFF	TGCGCCAGCAGCCTACAGGGACTAGCGGGGCACAATGAGCAGTTCTTC
-	-	TRBV5-1	TRBJ1-1	CASSSTVNTEAFF	TGCGCCAGCAGCTCGACAGTGAACACTGAAGCTTTCTTT
-	-	TRBV18	TRBJ1-5	CASSPPVPDNNQPQHF	TGTGCCAGCTCACCACCGGTCCCGGACAACAATCAGCCCCAGCATTTT
-	TRBD2	TRBV27	TRBJ2-2	CASRLAGVGTGELFF	TGTGCCAGCAGGCTAGCGGGAGTTGGGACCGGGGAGCTGTTTTTT
-	TRBD2	TRBV9	TRBJ2-5	CASSVAERGYQETQYF	TGTGCCAGCAGCGTAGCCGAGCGGGGGTACCAAGAGACCCAGTACTTC
-	-	TRBV28	TRBJ2-2	CASSLQGTPRNTGELFF	TGTGCCAGCAGTTTACAGGGGACACCGAGGAACACCGGGGAGCTGTTTTTT
-	TRBD1	TRBV6-5	TRBJ1-3	CASSYRTTGGNTIYF	TGTGCCAGCAGTTACCGGACTACAGGGGGCAACACCATATATTTT
-	-	TRBV9	TRBJ2-3	CASSLRGITDTQYF	TGTGCCAGCAGCCTTAGAGGAATCACAGATACGCAGTATTTT
-	-	TRBV4-1	TRBJ2-1	CASSRDSPREPYNEQFF	TGCGCCAGCAGCCGGGATAGCCCACGGGAACCATACAATGAGCAGTTCTTC
-	-	TRBV18	TRBJ2-3	CASSSWTAGTLNTDTQYF	TGTGCCAGCTCATCTTGGACCGCCGGGACCCTCAACACAGATACGCAGTATTTT
-	TRBD1	TRBV6-5	TRBJ2-7	CASSYSGTGVSYEQYF	TGTGCCAGCAGTTACTCGGGGACAGGGGTCTCCTACGAGCAGTACTTC
-	-	TRBV6-5	TRBJ2-7	CASPRGGGLSYEQYF	TGTGCCAGCCCACGAGGGGGGGGATTGTCCTACGAGCAGTACTTC
-	-	TRBV18	TRBJ1-3	CASSPVRQASSGNTIYF	TGTGCCAGCTCACCGGTCCGGCAGGCCAGTTCTGGAAACACCATATATTTT
once	-	TRBV21-1	TRBJ2-1	CASSTRLPPSKADNEQFF	TGTGCCAGCAGCACCCGACTACCCCCAAGTAAAGCGGACAATGAGCAGTTCTTC
-	TRBD2	TRBV25-1	TRBJ2-1	CASRGGSPMTNEQFF	TGTGCCAGCAGGGGGGGGAGTCCTATGACCAATGAGCAGTTCTTC
-	-	TRBV6-6	TRBJ1-5	CASSFPTARAQHF	TGTGCCAGCAGTTTCCCGACAGCCAGAGCCCAGCATTTT